This T cell receptor beta chain emerged from a study of OX40 agonist ivuxolimab in advanced cancers. Study as a whole: Participants could have had prior anti-PD-1, anti-PD-L1 or anti-CTLA-4 therapy, and 40% had some.

The CDR3 has 11 residues. Trimming stripped 5 bases from V and 3 bases from J, with 2 bases between. Per the germline V gene, CDR1 is SGHAT and CDR2 is FQNNGV. Notes on this clone: No antigen is known for it.

Repertoires were generated with immunoSEQ multiplex PCR, while TCRdb's copy carries only in-frame clones and drops some. The sample includes 50,000 to 70,000 clones, 75% to 90% of them seen just once. Study outcomes and limitations: Expanded peripheral T cells had an undetermined antigen specificity.

The TCR was taken from an adult with an advanced solid tumor such as melanoma, head and neck, liver or kidney cancer. This rearrangement joins TRBV11-2 to TRBJ2-1; D is unclear. The sequences come from CD4+ or CD8+ T cells sorted from blood, collected in a trial of the OX40 agonist ivuxolimab. DNA for the CDR3: TGTGCCAGCAGCGGCTACAATGAGCAGTTCTTC. Encoded protein: CASSGYNEQFF.